Following are 26 T cell receptor beta chains from one sample sequenced in a study of cytomegalovirus exposure and HLA in healthy donors. 13 Jbeta primers and 60 Vbeta primers were used for the PCR. Assay used: immunoSEQ multiplex PCR; TCRdb lists only in-frame clones, some missing. The table records around 85,000 clones, approximately 74% of them present only once. Sequencing used PBMCs. These receptors were collected from a young man in good health and CMV-seropositive.

CDR3 nucleotides: TGTGCCAGCAGCTCCGGCGGTACGGCAGATACGCAGTATTTT. Protein: CASSSGGTADTQYF. The chain employs TRBV4-2 and TRBJ2-3; no clear D gene. This CDR3 has 14 amino acids. In germline, CDR1 is LGHNA, CDR2 YNFKEQ. Trimming stripped 5 bases from V and 4 bases from J, with 13 bases between.

This clone was observed a single time. The chain carries TRBV28 and TRBJ2-5; TRBD1 aligns across 8 bases. The CDR3 has 14 amino acids. In germline, CDR1 is MDHEN, CDR2 SYDVKM. Trimming removed 6 bases from V and 5 bases from J; junction bases left unmatched: 8. The CDR3 coding sequence is TGTGCCAGCAGCCTCCGACAGGGGAAGGAGACCCAGTACTTC. Amino acids: CASSLRQGKETQYF.

The gene calls are TRBV6-5 and TRBJ1-1; no clear D. V gave up 3 bases and J gave up 9 bases, with 8 bases separating them. The CDR3 spans 11 residues. Germline loops: CDR1 MNHEY, CDR2 SVGAGI. The CDR3 spells CASSYGLQAFF. CDR3 in DNA: TGTGCCAGCAGTTATGGACTGCAAGCTTTCTTT.

The chain employs TRBV7-2 and TRBJ2-7; 7 positions match TRBD1. The J segment lost 1 base and the V segment lost 8 bases, leaving 8 bases of the junction unmatched. Germline V gene lookup returns CDR1 SGHTA and CDR2 FQGNSA. This CDR3 spans 14 amino acids. CDR3 residues: CASSGTESSYEQYF. The CDR3 region has the DNA TGTGCCAGCTCCGGGACAGAGTCATCCTACGAGCAGTACTTC.

The genes are TRBV7-8 and TRBJ1-5, with D uncertain. V gave up 4 bases and J gave up 8 bases, with 12 bases separating them. CDR3 length: 13 residues. The germline V gene has CDR1 SGHVS and CDR2 FQNEAQ. For the CDR3, the DNA is TGTGCCAGCAGCTCGGGGAATGGTAAGCCCCAGCATTTT. Protein sequence: CASSSGNGKPQHF.

The gene calls are TRBV5-1 and TRBJ1-2, with 7 bases aligning to TRBD1. Looked up from germline, CDR1 is SGHRS and CDR2 is YFSETQ. Trimming cost V 1 base and J 7 bases; bases outside gene matches: 4. The CDR3 runs to 13 residues. The CDR3: CASSLQGGAGYTF. The CDR3 DNA is TGCGCCAGCAGCTTGCAAGGGGGCGCTGGCTACACCTTC.

The gene calls are TRBV29-1 and TRBJ2-3, with 11 bases fitting TRBD2. Losses at the gene ends were 6 bases for V and 5 bases for J; bases not matched to a gene: 7. The germline CDR1 and CDR2 sequences are SQVTM and ANQGSEA. CDR3 length: 14 residues. The CDR3 DNA is TGCAGCGTATTAGCGGGGGGGCGGCAAGATACGCAGTATTTT. Its protein is CSVLAGGRQDTQYF.

The J gene is TRBJ1-6, the V gene TRBV25-1; D perhaps matches TRBD1 (5 bases). The CDR3 loop spans 15 amino acids. Trimming stripped 4 bases from V and 9 bases from J, with 16 bases between. The germline CDR1 and CDR2 sequences are MGHDK and SYGVNS. The CDR3 DNA sequence: TGTGCCAGCAGTGCAGCCCGGGGGGAGGGTTCACCCCTCCACTTT. Its translation is CASSAARGEGSPLHF.

V gene TRBV7-2 combines with J gene TRBJ2-4, with D perhaps TRBD2 (5 bases). CDR1 is SGHTA, CDR2 FQGNSA, per germline. Trimming left V 4 bases short and J 8 bases short, with 18 bases between. The length of the CDR3 is 15 residues. The CDR3 DNA reads as TGTGCCAGCAGCTCCCCCCGACTCCTGGAGGACATTCAGTACTTC. As protein: CASSSPRLLEDIQYF.

This clone was counted a few times. This chain links TRBV19 with TRBJ1-1; D perhaps matches TRBD1 (5 bases). Per germline, CDR1 LNHDA and CDR2 SQIVND (reference sequence). V lost 7 bases, J lost 4 bases, and 16 bases lay in between. The CDR3 has 14 residues. The CDR3 loop reads CASTPSRGSTEAFF. CDR3 coding DNA: TGTGCCAGTACTCCCTCTCGGGGGAGCACTGAAGCTTTCTTT.

This clone was seen a single time. This sequence joins TRBV19 and TRBJ2-7; tentatively, D is TRBD1 (5 bases). The V gene lost 7 bases and the J gene lost 3 bases, with 10 bases spanning the gap. The CDR3 totals 12 residues. CDR1 and CDR2 from the germline V gene are LNHDA and SQIVND (reference sequence). CDR3 protein: CASKGHLYEQYF. For the CDR3, the DNA is TGTGCCAGTAAAGGACACCTCTACGAGCAGTACTTC.

This clone was seen a handful of times. V usage is TRBV2 and J usage is TRBJ1-4, with D possibly TRBD1 on 6 matching bases. The CDR3 runs to 14 residues. CDR1 and CDR2 (germline): SNHLY, FYNNEI. V was clipped by 5 bases and J by 7 bases, with 14 bases between them. The CDR3 loop reads CASSPRGAGEKLFF. As DNA, the CDR3 is TGTGCCAGCAGTCCCCGGGGGGCCGGTGAAAAACTGTTTTTT.

The chain carries TRBV9 and TRBJ1-3; D is perhaps TRBD1 (5 bases). CDR3 length equals 15 residues. V was cut by 3 bases and J by 4 bases, with 14 bases left in between. The V gene's germline CDR1 is SGDLS and CDR2 YYNGEE. The CDR3 is CASSGERGSGNTIYF. The CDR3 DNA follows: TGTGCCAGCAGCGGGGAAAGGGGATCAGGAAACACCATATATTTT.

The rearrangement joins TRBV30 to TRBJ1-5; 8 bases map to TRBD1. Germline V CDR1 and CDR2: GTSNPN, SVGIG (reference sequence). This CDR3 region has 13 residues. V lost 6 bases, J lost 4 bases, and 5 bases stayed unmatched. The CDR3 reads CACRTGSNQPQHF. In DNA form, the CDR3 reads TGTGCCTGCCGGACAGGGTCAAATCAGCCCCAGCATTTT.

This chain uses TRBV10-3 with TRBJ1-1; D gene uncertain. CDR1 and CDR2 (germline): ENHRY, SYGVKD. V lost 2 bases, J lost 1 base, and 11 bases lay in between. CDR3 length: 15 amino acids. The CDR3 here is CAISEKTRPNTEAFF. The CDR3 region has the DNA TGTGCCATCAGTGAGAAAACCAGGCCGAACACTGAAGCTTTCTTT.

Only one count was recorded for this clone. The chain joins TRBV4-3 to TRBJ1-2; 9 bases line up with TRBD1. CDR1 and CDR2 (germline): LGHNA, YSLEER. The CDR3 loop spans 14 amino acids. After removal of 1 base from V and 5 bases from J, the junction contained 2 bases not matched to a gene. CDR3 amino acids: CASSQGDRAYGYTF. CDR3 in DNA: TGCGCCAGCAGCCAAGGGGACAGGGCGTATGGCTACACCTTC.

This clone was seen just once. The CDR3 nucleotides read TGTGCCAGCAGTCGACAGGGGCTCATGAACACTGAAGCTTTCTTT. The encoded protein is CASSRQGLMNTEAFF. The chain uses TRBV6-5 and TRBJ1-1; 8 bases map to TRBD1. The junction had 5 bases not matched to a gene; V was cut back by 5 bases and J by 0 bases. Germline V CDR1 and CDR2: MNHEY, SVGAGI. There are 15 residues in the CDR3.

This clone occurred a few times. This chain joins TRBV6-6 and TRBJ1-1; D may be TRBD1 (5 bases). This CDR3 comprises 14 residues. From germline, CDR1 is MNHNY and CDR2 SVGAGI (reference sequence). V was clipped by 0 bases and J by 4 bases, with 9 bases between them. CDR3 nucleotide sequence: TGTGCCAGCAGTTACTCGAACCAGGGCACTGAAGCTTTCTTT. Translated, it gives CASSYSNQGTEAFF.

The chain carries TRBV19 and TRBJ1-1; tentatively, D is TRBD1 (6 bases). The germline V and J ends were trimmed by 3 bases and 7 bases, with 15 bases remaining between them. CDR1 is LNHDA and CDR2 is SQIVND in the germline V gene (reference sequence). CDR3 size: 14 residues. The CDR3 spells CASSILPGEGEAFF. The CDR3 nucleotides are TGTGCCAGTAGTATCCTGCCAGGGGAGGGTGAAGCTTTCTTT.

V is TRBV5-1 and J is TRBJ2-5; possible D gene TRBD1, 5 bases. V was clipped by 4 bases and J by 5 bases, with 18 bases between them. Germline lookup yields CDR1 SGHRS and CDR2 YFSETQ. CDR3 length equals 15 residues. CDR3 DNA: TGCGCCAGCAGCGACGCGGCAGGGTTCGGGGAGACCCAGTACTTC. Its protein is CASSDAAGFGETQYF. The full variable domain, with the rest looked up from reference TRBV5-1 and TRBJ2-5, is KAGVTQTPRYLIKTRGQQVTLSCSPISGHRSVSWYQQTPGQGLQFLFEYFSETQRNKGNFPGRFSGRQFSNSRSEMNVSTLELGDSALYLCASSDAAGFGETQYFGPGTRLLVL.

J is TRBJ2-7 and V is TRBV7-6; TRBD2 agrees at 12 bases. Per the germline V gene, CDR1 is SGHVS and CDR2 is FNYEAQ. CDR3 length equals 16 residues. The V and J ends lost 5 bases and 3 bases, in that order; junction bases with no gene match: 8. The CDR3 region is CASSILLAGGLYEQYF. The CDR3 DNA follows: TGTGCCAGCAGCATCCTACTAGCGGGGGGCCTCTACGAGCAGTACTTC. The variable domain in full, completed from reference TRBV7-6 and TRBJ2-7, reads GAGVSQSPRYKVTKRGQDVALRCDPISGHVSLYWYRQALGQGPEFLTYFNYEAQQDKSGLPNDRFSAERPEGSISTLTIQRTEQRDSAMYRCASSILLAGGLYEQYFGPGTRLTVT.

The V call is TRBV19, the J call TRBJ1-1, with a weak D call TRBD1 (6 bases). The V end lost 5 bases, the J end lost 6 bases, and 13 bases lay between the germline ends. Germline-derived CDR1 and CDR2 are LNHDA and SQIVND (reference sequence). The CDR3 extends over 13 amino acids. This CDR3 is CASSSTGWAEAFF. CDR3 coding DNA: TGTGCCAGTAGTTCTACAGGGTGGGCTGAAGCTTTCTTT. The full variable domain, rest sourced from reference TRBV19 and TRBJ1-1, is DGGITQSPKYLFRKEGQNVTLSCEQNLNHDAMYWYRQDPGQGLRLIYYSQIVNDFQKGDIAEGYSVSREKKESFPLTVTSAQKNPTAFYLCASSSTGWAEAFFGQGTRLTVV.

This clone appeared a few times. The J gene is TRBJ1-5, the V gene TRBV6-6; no definite D call. This CDR3 region has 13 residues. The V gene lost 2 bases and the J gene lost 7 bases, with 9 bases spanning the gap. Germline lookup yields CDR1 MNHNY and CDR2 SVGAGI (reference sequence). The CDR3 nucleotides are TGTGCCAGCAGTTACCCACACGGGCAGCCCCAGCATTTT. Translation: CASSYPHGQPQHF.

V is TRBV19 and J is TRBJ2-2; TRBD2 might be the D (5 bases). V was trimmed by 3 bases and J by 6 bases, leaving 17 bases between them. The CDR3 has 16 residues. Per the germline V gene, CDR1 is LNHDA and CDR2 is SQIVND (reference sequence). The CDR3 bases are TGTGCCAGTAGTATTGAGAGAAGAGGGTATGCCGGGGAGCTGTTTTTT. This gives the protein CASSIERRGYAGELFF.

The V call is TRBV28, the J call TRBJ1-4; D unclear. The CDR3 sequence is 15 residues long. Germline CDR1 MDHEN, CDR2 SYDVKM. Trimming removed 7 bases from V and 5 bases from J, with 17 bases in between. CDR3 nucleotide sequence: TGTGCCAGCAACGCACCCGGAGGAACCAATGAAAAACTGTTTTTT. The encoded protein is CASNAPGGTNEKLFF.

V and J are TRBV29-1 and TRBJ1-1; no clear D gene. Trimming shortened V by 8 bases and J by 3 bases, and 13 bases separated the two germline ends. Germline V gives CDR1 SQVTM, CDR2 ANQGSEA. The CDR3 totals 12 residues. The CDR3 coding sequence is TGCAGCCCCTCCGAGCCACACACTGAAGCTTTCTTT. Translation: CSPSEPHTEAFF.